The 5 T cell receptor beta chains below come from one sample, sequenced in a study of cytomegalovirus exposure and HLA in healthy donors. The primer mix had 60 Vbeta and 13 Jbeta primers. Profiling relied on immunoSEQ multiplex PCR, and the TCRdb table lists in-frame clones only, not all of them. The sample shows 120,000 to 150,000 clones, about 80% of them seen only once. The sample comprised PBMCs. The receptors come from a male donor in good health and CMV-seronegative.

The rearrangement uses TRBV6-5 and TRBJ1-3; 8 nucleotides align to TRBD1. Germline V CDR1 and CDR2: MNHEY, SVGAGI. The CDR3 is 15 amino acids. V lost 4 bases and J lost 4; bases outside the gene matches: 6. The CDR3 bases are TGTGCCAGCAGTTCGGGACAGGTCGGGGGAAACACCATATATTTT. Translating gives CASSSGQVGGNTIYF.

V is TRBV9 and J is TRBJ2-3, with 8 bases that match TRBD2. Per germline, CDR1 SGDLS and CDR2 YYNGEE. With V trimmed by 4 bases and J by 6 bases, 7 bases remained unmatched. CDR3 length: 14 amino acids. Written as DNA, the CDR3 is TGTGCCAGCAGCTCCGGGACTAGAGTCGATACGCAGTATTTT. The encoded protein is CASSSGTRVDTQYF.

The V and J genes are TRBV6-4 and TRBJ1-2; D gene ambiguous. The V gene lost 4 bases and the J gene lost 8 bases, with 8 bases spanning the gap. The CDR3 has 11 residues. Germline values: CDR1 MRHNA, CDR2 SNTAGT. CDR3 sequence: CASSGREGYTF. As DNA, the CDR3 is TGTGCCAGCAGTGGACGGGAAGGCTACACCTTC.

The chain links TRBV27 to TRBJ2-1, with 9 bases matching TRBD2. V lost 6 bases to trimming and J lost 9 bases; unmatched junction nucleotides: 21. The germline V gene has CDR1 MNHEY and CDR2 SMNVEV (reference sequence). The CDR3 runs to 18 residues. The CDR3 DNA sequence: TGTGCCAGCAGCTCCCTCCGGGGAGCGGGGGGACCTCGGAGTGAGCAGTTCTTC. Amino acid sequence: CASSSLRGAGGPRSEQFF.

The chain recombines TRBV5-8 with TRBJ1-5; TRBD1 might be the D (5 bases). Germline loops: CDR1 SGHTS, CDR2 YDEGEE. V was shortened by 4 bases and J by 2 bases, with 10 bases between the two germline ends. The CDR3 has 14 residues. The CDR3 reads CASSGRGGNQPQHF. In nucleotides, the CDR3 is TGTGCCAGCAGCGGACGGGGGGGCAATCAGCCCCAGCATTTT.